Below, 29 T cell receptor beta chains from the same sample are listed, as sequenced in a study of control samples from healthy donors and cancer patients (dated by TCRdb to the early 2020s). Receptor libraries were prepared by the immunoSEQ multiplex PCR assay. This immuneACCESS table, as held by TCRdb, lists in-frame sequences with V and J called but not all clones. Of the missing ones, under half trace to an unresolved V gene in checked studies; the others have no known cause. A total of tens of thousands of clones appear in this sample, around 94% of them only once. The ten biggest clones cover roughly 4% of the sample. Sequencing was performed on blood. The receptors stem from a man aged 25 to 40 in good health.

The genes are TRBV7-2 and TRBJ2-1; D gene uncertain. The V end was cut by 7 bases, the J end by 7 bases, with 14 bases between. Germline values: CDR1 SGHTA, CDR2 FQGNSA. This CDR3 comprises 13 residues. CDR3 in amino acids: CASKNPSGNEQFF. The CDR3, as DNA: TGTGCCAGCAAGAACCCTAGTGGAAATGAGCAGTTCTTC.

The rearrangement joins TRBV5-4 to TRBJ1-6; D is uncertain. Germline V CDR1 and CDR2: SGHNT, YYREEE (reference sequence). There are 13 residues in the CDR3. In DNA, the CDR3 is TGTGGATTTGGGGAATTCTATAATTCACCCCTCCACTTT. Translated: CGFGEFYNSPLHF.

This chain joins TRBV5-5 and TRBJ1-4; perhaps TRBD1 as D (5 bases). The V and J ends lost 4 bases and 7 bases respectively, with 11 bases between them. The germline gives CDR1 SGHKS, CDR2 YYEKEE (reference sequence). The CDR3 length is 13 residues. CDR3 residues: CASSPLGGEKLFF. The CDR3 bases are TGTGCCAGCAGCCCCCTGGGGGGTGAAAAACTGTTTTTT.

As DNA, the CDR3 is TGCGCCAGCAGCCTAGGGGGTGGAGAAAAACTGTTTTTT. Translated, it gives CASSLGGGEKLFF. The chain combines TRBV4-3 with TRBJ1-4, with D maybe TRBD1 (6 bases). CDR3 size: 13 residues. Per the germline V gene, CDR1 is LGHNA and CDR2 is YSLEER. V lost 4 bases and J 8 bases, leaving 11 bases between the germline ends.

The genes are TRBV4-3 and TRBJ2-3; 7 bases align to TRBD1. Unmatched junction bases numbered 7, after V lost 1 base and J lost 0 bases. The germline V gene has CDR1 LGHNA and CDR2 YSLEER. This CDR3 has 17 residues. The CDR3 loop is CASSQAPRQGSTDTQYF. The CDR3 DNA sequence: TGCGCCAGCAGCCAAGCCCCAAGACAGGGCAGCACAGATACGCAGTATTTT.

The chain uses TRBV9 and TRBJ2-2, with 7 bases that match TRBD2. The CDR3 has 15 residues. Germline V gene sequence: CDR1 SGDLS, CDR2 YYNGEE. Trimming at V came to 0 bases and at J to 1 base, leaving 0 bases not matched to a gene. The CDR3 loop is CASSVAGGNTGELFF. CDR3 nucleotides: TGTGCCAGCAGCGTAGCGGGGGGGAACACCGGGGAGCTGTTTTTT.

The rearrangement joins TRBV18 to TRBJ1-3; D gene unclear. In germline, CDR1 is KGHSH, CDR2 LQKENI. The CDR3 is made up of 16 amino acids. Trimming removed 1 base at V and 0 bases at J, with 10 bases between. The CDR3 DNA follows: TGTGCCAGCTCACCACAGTACGGGGTCTCTGGAAACACCATATATTTT. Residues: CASSPQYGVSGNTIYF.

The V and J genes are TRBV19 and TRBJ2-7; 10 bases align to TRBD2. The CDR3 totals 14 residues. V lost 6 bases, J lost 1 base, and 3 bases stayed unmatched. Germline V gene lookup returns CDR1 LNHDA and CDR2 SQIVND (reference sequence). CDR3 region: CASSSSGRSYEQYF. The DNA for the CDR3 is TGTGCCAGTAGCTCTAGCGGGAGATCCTACGAGCAGTACTTC.

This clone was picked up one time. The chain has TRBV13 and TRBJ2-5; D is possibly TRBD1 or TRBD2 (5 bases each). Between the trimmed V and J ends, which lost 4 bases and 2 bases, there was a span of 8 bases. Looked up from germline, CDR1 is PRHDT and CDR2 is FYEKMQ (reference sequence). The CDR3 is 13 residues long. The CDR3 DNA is TGTGCCAGCAGCTCGGGGCTTCAAGAGACCCAGTACTTC. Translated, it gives CASSSGLQETQYF.

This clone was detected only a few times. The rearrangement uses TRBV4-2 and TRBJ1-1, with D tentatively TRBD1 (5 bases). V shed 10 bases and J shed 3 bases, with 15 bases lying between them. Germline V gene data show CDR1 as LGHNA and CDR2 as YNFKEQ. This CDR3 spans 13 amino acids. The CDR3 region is CATRTGGDTEAFF. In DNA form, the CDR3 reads TGTGCCACCCGGACTGGGGGAGACACTGAAGCTTTCTTT.

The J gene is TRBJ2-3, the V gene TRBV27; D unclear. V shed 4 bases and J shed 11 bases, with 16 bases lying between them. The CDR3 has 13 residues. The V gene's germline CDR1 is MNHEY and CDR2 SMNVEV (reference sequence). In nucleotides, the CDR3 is TGTGCCAGCAGTTCCCTACGGGCGGAGAGGCAGTATTTT. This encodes CASSSLRAERQYF.

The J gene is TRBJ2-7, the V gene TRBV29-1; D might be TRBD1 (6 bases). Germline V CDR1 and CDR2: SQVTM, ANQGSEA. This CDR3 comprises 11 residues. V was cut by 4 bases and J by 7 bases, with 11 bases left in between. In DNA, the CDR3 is TGCAGCGTTGCAACAGGGCTAGAGCAGTACTTC. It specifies CSVATGLEQYF.

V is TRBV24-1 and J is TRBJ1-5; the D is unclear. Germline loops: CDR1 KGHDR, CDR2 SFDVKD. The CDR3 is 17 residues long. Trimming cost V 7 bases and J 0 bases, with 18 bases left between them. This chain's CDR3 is CATRNRRHLNSNQPQHF. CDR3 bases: TGTGCCACCAGAAATAGGAGACACCTTAATAGCAATCAGCCCCAGCATTTT.

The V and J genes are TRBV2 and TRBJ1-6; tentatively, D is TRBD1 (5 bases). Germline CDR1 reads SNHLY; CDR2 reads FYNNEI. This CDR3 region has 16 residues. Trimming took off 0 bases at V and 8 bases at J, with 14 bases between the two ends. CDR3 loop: CASSEARGGWDSPLHF. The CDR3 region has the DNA TGTGCCAGCAGTGAAGCGCGGGGGGGTTGGGATTCACCCCTCCACTTT.

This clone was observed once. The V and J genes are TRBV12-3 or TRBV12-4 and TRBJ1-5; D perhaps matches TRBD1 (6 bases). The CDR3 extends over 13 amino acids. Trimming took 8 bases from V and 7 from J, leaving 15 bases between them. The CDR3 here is CASRNREVQPQHF. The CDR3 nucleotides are TGTGCCAGCCGGAACAGGGAGGTCCAGCCCCAGCATTTT.

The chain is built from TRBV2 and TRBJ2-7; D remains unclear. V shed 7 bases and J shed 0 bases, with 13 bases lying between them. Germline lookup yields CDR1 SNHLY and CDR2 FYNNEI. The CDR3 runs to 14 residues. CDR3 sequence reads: CASKWSESSYEQYF. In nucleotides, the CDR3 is TGTGCCAGCAAGTGGAGCGAGAGCTCCTACGAGCAGTACTTC.

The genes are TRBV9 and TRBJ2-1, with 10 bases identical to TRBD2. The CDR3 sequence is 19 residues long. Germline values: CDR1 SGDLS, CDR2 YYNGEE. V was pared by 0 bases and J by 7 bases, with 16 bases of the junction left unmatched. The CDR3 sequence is CASSVVAAGSGRSLNEQFF. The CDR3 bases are TGTGCCAGCAGCGTAGTAGCCGCCGGTAGCGGGAGGTCTTTGAATGAGCAGTTCTTC. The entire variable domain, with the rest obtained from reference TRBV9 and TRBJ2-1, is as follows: DSGVTQTPKHLITATGQRVTLRCSPRSGDLSVYWYQQSLDQGLQFLIQYYNGEERAKGNILERFSAQQFPDLHSELNLSSLELGDSALYFCASSVVAAGSGRSLNEQFFGPGTRLTVL.

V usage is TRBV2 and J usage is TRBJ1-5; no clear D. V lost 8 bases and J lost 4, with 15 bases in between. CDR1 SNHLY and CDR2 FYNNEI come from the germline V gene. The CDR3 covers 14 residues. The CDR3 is CASQGGIWNQPQHF. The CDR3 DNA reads TGTGCCAGCCAAGGCGGCATCTGGAATCAGCCCCAGCATTTT.

DNA for the CDR3: TGCGCCAGCAGCATCGGACAGGGAGGTACTGGAAACACCATATATTTT. Its translation: CASSIGQGGTGNTIYF. This chain links TRBV5-1 with TRBJ1-3, with 8 bases lining up with TRBD1. CDR1 is SGHRS and CDR2 is YFSETQ in the germline V gene. J gave up 2 bases and V 4 bases, and 8 bases lay outside the gene matches. The CDR3 spans 16 residues. The full variable domain, its missing parts supplied by reference TRBV5-1 and TRBJ1-3, is KAGVTQTPRYLIKTRGQQVTLSCSPISGHRSVSWYQQTPGQGLQFLFEYFSETQRNKGNFPGRFSGRQFSNSRSEMNVSTLELGDSALYLCASSIGQGGTGNTIYFGEGSWLTVV.

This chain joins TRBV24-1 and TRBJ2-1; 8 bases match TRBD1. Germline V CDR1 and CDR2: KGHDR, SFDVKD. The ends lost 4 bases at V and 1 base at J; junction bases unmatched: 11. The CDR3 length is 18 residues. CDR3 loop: CATSDPEGDRISYNEQFF. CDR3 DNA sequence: TGTGCCACCAGTGACCCGGAGGGGGACAGGATTTCCTACAATGAGCAGTTCTTC.

CDR3 in DNA: TGTGCCAGCAGTTATAAACCGAGCGGGGAGCTGTTTTTT. Translated, it gives CASSYKPSGELFF. The rearrangement joins TRBV6-5 to TRBJ2-2; the D is unclear. The CDR3 has 13 amino acids. Germline lookup yields CDR1 MNHEY and CDR2 SVGAGI. Trimming pared 3 bases from V and 7 bases from J, leaving 9 bases between.

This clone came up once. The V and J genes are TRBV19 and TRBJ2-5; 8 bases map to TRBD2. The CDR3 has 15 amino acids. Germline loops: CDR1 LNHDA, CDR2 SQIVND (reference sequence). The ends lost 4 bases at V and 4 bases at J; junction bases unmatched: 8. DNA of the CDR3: TGTGCCAGTAGTACTGGGGCGGGGGGTACAGAGACCCAGTACTTC. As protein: CASSTGAGGTETQYF. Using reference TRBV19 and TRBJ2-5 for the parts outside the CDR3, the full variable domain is DGGITQSPKYLFRKEGQNVTLSCEQNLNHDAMYWYRQDPGQGLRLIYYSQIVNDFQKGDIAEGYSVSREKKESFPLTVTSAQKNPTAFYLCASSTGAGGTETQYFGPGTRLLVL.

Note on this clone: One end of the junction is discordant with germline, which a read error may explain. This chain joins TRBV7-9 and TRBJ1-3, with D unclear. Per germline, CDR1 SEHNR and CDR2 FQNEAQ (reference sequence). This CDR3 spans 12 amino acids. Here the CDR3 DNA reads TGTGCCAGCAGCTCAGAGCCCCCGCCTGGACATTTT. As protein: CASSSEPPPGHF.

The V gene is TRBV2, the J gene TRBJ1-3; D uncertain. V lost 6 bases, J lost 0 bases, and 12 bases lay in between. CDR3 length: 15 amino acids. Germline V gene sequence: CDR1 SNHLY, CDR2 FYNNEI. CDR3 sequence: CASREDGYSGNTIYF. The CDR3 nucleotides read TGTGCCAGCAGGGAGGACGGATACTCTGGAAACACCATATATTTT.

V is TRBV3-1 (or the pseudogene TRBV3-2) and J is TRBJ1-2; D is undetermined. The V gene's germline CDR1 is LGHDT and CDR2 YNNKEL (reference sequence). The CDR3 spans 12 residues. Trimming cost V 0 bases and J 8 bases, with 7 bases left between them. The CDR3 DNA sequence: TGTGCCAGCAGCCAAGAAGAAAGAGGCTACACCTTC. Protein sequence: CASSQEERGYTF.

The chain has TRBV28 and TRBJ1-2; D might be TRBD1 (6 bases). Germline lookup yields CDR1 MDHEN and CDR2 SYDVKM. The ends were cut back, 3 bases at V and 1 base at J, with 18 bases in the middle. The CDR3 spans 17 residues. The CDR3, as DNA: TGTGCCAGCAGTTTGGGGACACTAGAGGGGATTAACTATGGCTACACCTTC. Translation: CASSLGTLEGINYGYTF.

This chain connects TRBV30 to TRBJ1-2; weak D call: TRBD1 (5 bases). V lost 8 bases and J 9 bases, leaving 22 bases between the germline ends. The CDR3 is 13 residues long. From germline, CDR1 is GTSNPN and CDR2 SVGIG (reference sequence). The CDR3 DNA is TGTGCCCAACCGGGACGGCTGCTCGCGAGCTACACCTTC. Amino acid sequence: CAQPGRLLASYTF.

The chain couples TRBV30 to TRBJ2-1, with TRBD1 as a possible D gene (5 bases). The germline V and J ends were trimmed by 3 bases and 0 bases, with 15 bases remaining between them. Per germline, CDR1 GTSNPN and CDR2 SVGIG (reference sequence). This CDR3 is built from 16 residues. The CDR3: CAWRGAGAISYNEQFF. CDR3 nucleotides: TGTGCCTGGAGAGGGGCCGGTGCTATCTCCTACAATGAGCAGTTCTTC.

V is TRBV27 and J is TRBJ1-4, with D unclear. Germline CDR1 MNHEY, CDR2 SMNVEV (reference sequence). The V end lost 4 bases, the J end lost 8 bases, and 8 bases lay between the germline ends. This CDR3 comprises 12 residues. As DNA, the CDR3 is TGTGCCAGCAGTTCGGTAGGAGAAAAACTGTTTTTT. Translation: CASSSVGEKLFF.